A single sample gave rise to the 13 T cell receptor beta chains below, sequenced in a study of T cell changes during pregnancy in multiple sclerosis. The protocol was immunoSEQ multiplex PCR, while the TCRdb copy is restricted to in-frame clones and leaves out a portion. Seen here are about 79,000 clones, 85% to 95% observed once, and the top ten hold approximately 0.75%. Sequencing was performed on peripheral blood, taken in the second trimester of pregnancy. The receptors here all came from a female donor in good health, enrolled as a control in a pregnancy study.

This chain's CDR3 is CASSKTSGGGDEQFF. The CDR3 DNA is TGTGCCAGCAGTAAAACTAGCGGGGGGGGCGATGAGCAGTTCTTC. The rearrangement uses TRBV6-4 and TRBJ2-1; 13 nucleotides agree with TRBD2. V lost 5 bases to trimming and J lost 8 bases; unmatched junction nucleotides: 6. CDR1 is MRHNA and CDR2 is SNTAGT in the germline V gene. This CDR3 region has 15 residues.

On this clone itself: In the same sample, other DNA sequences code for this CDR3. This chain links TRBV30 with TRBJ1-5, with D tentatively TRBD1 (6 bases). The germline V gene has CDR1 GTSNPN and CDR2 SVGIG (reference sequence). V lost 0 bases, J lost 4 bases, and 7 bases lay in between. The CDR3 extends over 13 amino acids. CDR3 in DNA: TGTGCCTGGAGTGTCAGGGGAAATCAGCCCCAGCATTTT. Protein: CAWSVRGNQPQHF.

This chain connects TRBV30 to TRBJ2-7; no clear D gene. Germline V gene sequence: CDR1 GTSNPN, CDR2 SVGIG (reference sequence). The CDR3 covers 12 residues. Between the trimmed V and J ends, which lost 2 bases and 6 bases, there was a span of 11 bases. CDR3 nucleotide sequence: TGTGCCTGGAGTCTCATAAGCCCCGAGCAGTACTTC. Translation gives CAWSLISPEQYF.

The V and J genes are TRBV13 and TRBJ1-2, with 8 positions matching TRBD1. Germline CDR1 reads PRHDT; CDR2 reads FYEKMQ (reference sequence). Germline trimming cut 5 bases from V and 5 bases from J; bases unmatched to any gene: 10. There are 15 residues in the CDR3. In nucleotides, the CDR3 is TGTGCCAGCAGCGACCGGACAGGGCTTCTATATGGCTACACCTTC. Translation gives CASSDRTGLLYGYTF.

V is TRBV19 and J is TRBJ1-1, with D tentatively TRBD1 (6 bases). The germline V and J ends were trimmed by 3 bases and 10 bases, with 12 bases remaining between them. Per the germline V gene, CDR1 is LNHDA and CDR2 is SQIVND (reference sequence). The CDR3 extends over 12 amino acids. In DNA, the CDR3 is TGTGCCAGTAGTATTATACAGGGTGGAGCTTTCTTT. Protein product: CASSIIQGGAFF.

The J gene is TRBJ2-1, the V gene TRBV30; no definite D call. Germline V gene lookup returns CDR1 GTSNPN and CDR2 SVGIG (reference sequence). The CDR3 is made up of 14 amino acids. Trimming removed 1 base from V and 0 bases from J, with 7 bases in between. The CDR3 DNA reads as TGTGCCTGGAGTGCGAAGAGCTCCTACAATGAGCAGTTCTTC. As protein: CAWSAKSSYNEQFF.

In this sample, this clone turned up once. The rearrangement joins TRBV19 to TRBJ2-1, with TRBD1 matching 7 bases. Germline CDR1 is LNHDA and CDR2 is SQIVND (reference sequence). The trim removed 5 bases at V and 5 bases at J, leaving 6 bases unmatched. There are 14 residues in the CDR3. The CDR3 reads CASSALTGDNEQFF. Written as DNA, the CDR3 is TGTGCCAGTAGTGCACTAACAGGGGACAATGAGCAGTTCTTC.

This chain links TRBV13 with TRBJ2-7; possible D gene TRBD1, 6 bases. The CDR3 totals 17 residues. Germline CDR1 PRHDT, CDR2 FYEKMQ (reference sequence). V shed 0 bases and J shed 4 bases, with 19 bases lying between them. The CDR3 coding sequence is TGTGCCAGCAGCTTAGGTAACTACCGGGACACAATTTACGAGCAGTACTTC. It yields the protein CASSLGNYRDTIYEQYF.

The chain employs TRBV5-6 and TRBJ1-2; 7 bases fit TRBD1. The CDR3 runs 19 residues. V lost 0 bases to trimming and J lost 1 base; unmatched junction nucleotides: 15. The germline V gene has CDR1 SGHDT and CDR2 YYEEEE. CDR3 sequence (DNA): TGTGCCAGCAGCTTGGTGCAGCGACAGGGAGTATTCTTTAACTATGGCTACACCTTC. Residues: CASSLVQRQGVFFNYGYTF.

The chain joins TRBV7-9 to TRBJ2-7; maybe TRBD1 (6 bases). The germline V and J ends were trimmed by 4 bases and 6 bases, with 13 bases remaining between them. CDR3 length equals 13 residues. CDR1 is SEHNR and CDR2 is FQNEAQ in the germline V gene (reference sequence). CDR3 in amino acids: CASSSTQGTEQYF. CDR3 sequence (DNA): TGTGCCAGCAGCTCTACACAGGGTACCGAGCAGTACTTC.

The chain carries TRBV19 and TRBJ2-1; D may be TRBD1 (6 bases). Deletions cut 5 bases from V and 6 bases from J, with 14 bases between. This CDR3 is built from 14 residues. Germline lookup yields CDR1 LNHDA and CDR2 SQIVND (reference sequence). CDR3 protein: CASSASQGTNEQFF. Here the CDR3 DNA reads TGTGCCAGTAGTGCTTCACAGGGAACCAATGAGCAGTTCTTC.

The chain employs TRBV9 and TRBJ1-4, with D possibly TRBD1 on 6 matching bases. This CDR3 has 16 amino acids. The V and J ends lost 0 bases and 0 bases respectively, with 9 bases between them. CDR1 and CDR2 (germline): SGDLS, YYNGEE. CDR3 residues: CASSVEGGATNEKLFF. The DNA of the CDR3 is TGTGCCAGCAGCGTAGAGGGGGGGGCAACTAATGAAAAACTGTTTTTT.

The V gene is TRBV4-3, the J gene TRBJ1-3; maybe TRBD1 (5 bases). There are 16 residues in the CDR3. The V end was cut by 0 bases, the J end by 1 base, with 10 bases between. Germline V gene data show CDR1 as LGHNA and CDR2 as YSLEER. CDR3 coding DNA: TGCGCCAGCAGCCAAGATCGGGGGACTTCTGGAAACACCATATATTTT. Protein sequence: CASSQDRGTSGNTIYF.